A single sample is the source of the 5 T cell receptor beta chains below, sequenced in a study of shared clonotypes between healthy human individuals. Produced via immunoSEQ multiplex PCR; TCRdb's table is partial and in-frame only. The table shows about 1.1 million clones, with approximately 78% occurring only once. Sequencing was performed on memory CD4+ T cells from PBMCs. The subset: CD45RA-negative fraction. The source is a man younger than 35 in good health. Some clones in this sample may be carry-over from other donors' samples.

Comment on this clone: The sample contains more than one DNA sequence encoding this CDR3. The chain has TRBV4-2 and TRBJ2-7; TRBD2 aligns across 9 bases. The CDR3 is 15 residues long. Trimming cost V 1 base and J 4 bases; bases outside gene matches: 5. Germline CDR1 and CDR2: LGHNA and YNFKEQ. The CDR3 loop is CASSQVLAGGYEQYF. The CDR3, as DNA: TGTGCCAGCAGCCAAGTATTGGCGGGAGGGTACGAGCAGTACTTC.

The V and J genes are TRBV5-1 and TRBJ2-1, with 8 bases that match TRBD2. The V gene end was trimmed by 5 bases and the J gene end by 2 bases; junction bases not matched to a gene: 6. This CDR3 contains 15 residues. Germline CDR1 reads SGHRS; CDR2 reads YFSETQ. The CDR3 bases are TGCGCCAGCAGTGTCGGGAGGGTCGCCTACAATGAGCAGTTCTTC. Protein sequence: CASSVGRVAYNEQFF.

The chain links TRBV6-6 to TRBJ1-4, with D perhaps TRBD1 (5 bases). Germline CDR1 reads MNHNY; CDR2 reads SVGAGI (reference sequence). The CDR3 runs to 16 residues. V was cut by 5 bases and J by 8 bases, with 21 bases left in between. The CDR3 region is CASSPPGTLGREKLFF. As DNA, the CDR3 is TGTGCCAGCAGTCCCCCCGGGACCCTGGGAAGGGAAAAACTGTTTTTT.

The sample holds many counts of this clone. Here the CDR3 DNA reads TGCGCCAGCAGCTATTCGGGACTAGCGGCCACAGATACGCAGTATTTT. Its protein product is CASSYSGLAATDTQYF. The gene calls are TRBV5-1 and TRBJ2-3, with TRBD2 matching over 11 bases. The CDR3 is 16 amino acids. Germline loops: CDR1 SGHRS, CDR2 YFSETQ. Trimming took 3 bases from V and 2 from J; bases not matched to a gene: 5.

The chain joins TRBV30 to TRBJ1-5; D is ambiguous. The V end was cut by 1 base, the J end by 7 bases, with 14 bases between. This CDR3 has 14 amino acids. The germline V gene encodes CDR1 GTSNPN and CDR2 SVGIG (reference sequence). CDR3 bases: TGTGCCTGGAGTGGGACGCACCCAAGCCAGCCCCAGCATTTT. It translates to CAWSGTHPSQPQHF.